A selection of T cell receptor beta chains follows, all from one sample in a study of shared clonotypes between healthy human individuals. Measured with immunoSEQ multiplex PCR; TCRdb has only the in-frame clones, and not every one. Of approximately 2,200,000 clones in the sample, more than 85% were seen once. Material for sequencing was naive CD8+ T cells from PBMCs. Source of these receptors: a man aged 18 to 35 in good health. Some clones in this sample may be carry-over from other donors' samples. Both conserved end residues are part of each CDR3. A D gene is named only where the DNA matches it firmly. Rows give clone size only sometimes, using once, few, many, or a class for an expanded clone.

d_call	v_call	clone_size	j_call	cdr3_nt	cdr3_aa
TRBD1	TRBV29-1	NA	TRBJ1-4	TGCAGCGCTCGACAGGGGGTTAATGAAAAACTGTTTTTT	CSARQGVNEKLFF
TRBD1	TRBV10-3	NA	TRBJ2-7	TGTGCCATCAGTACAGGGGGGAGCTCCTACGAGCAGTACTTC	CAISTGGSSYEQYF
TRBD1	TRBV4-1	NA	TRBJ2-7	TGCGCCAGCAGCCTGGGACAGGGGAGGGAGCAGTACTTC	CASSLGQGREQYF
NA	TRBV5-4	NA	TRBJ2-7	TGTGCCAGCAGCTTATCGGGCGCAACCTACGAGCAGTACTTC	CASSLSGATYEQYF
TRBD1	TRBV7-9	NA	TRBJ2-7	TGTGCCAGCAGGCCGGGACAGAACTACGAGCAGTACTTC	CASRPGQNYEQYF
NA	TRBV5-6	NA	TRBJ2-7	TGTGCCAGCAGTTCGAGCCGGGTCAGTGCAGCCTACGAGCAGTACTTC	CASSSSRVSAAYEQYF
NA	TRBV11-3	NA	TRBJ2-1	TGTGCCAGCAGCCAGGATCAATATCTGGCCGGGGGGCACGCCAATGAGCAGTTCTTC	CASSQDQYLAGGHANEQFF
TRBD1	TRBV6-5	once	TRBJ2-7	TGTGCCAGCAGCCAAGACAGGGCATCGCCCTACGAGCAGTACTTC	CASSQDRASPYEQYF
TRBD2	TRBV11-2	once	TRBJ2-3	TGTGCCAGCAGCCCACTCTCGGGGACTAGCGGGAGACTTTCAGATACGCAGTATTTT	CASSPLSGTSGRLSDTQYF
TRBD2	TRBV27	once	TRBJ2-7	TGTGCCAGCAGGAGAACCGGGACTAGTATTTACGAGCAGTACTTC	CASRRTGTSIYEQYF
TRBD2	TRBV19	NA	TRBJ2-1	TGTGCCAGTAGTTTGGCGGGAGGGCTGGGGAATGAGCAGTTCTTC	CASSLAGGLGNEQFF
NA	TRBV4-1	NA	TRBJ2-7	TGCGCCAGCAGCCAAGTTCCGGGTTACGAGCAGTACTTC	CASSQVPGYEQYF
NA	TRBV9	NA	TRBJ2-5	TGTGCCAGCAGCGTTCGCCCAGGCCAGTGGGAGACCCAGTACTTC	CASSVRPGQWETQYF
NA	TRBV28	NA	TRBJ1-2	TGTGCCAGCAGTTTACCGGGGGGCGCCGATGATGGCTACACCTTC	CASSLPGGADDGYTF
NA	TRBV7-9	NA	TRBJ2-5	TGTGCCAGCAGCTTATCGGTGGCGGAGGTAGAGCAAGAGACCCAGTACTTC	CASSLSVAEVEQETQYF
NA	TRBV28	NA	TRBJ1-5	TGTGCCAGCAACATTAGGGGCCTCTTAAGGGGACAGCCCCAGCATTTT	CASNIRGLLRGQPQHF
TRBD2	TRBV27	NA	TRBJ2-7	TGTGCCAGCAGGGCTAGCGGGAGTTACGAGCAGTACTTC	CASRASGSYEQYF
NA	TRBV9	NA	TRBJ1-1	TGTGCCAGCAGCCCCCGCGGCCTGATGAACACTGAAGCTTTCTTT	CASSPRGLMNTEAFF
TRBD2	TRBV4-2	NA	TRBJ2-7	TGTGCCAGCAGCCAAGTTGTTGCTAGCGGGCAGTACGAGCAGTACTTC	CASSQVVASGQYEQYF
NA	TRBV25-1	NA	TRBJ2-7	TGTGCCAGCAGTAGATCCTACGAGCAGTACTTC	CASSRSYEQYF
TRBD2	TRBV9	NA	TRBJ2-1	TGTGCCAGCAGCGTAAAAGCGGGAGGGACTGAGCAGTTCTTC	CASSVKAGGTEQFF
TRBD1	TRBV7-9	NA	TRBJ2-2	TGTGCCAGCAGCAACCGGGACAGGGCTTCGAACACCGGGGAGCTGTTTTTT	CASSNRDRASNTGELFF
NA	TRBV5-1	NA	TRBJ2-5	TGCGCCAGCAGCTTGTCGCGGGAGACCCAGTACTTC	CASSLSRETQYF